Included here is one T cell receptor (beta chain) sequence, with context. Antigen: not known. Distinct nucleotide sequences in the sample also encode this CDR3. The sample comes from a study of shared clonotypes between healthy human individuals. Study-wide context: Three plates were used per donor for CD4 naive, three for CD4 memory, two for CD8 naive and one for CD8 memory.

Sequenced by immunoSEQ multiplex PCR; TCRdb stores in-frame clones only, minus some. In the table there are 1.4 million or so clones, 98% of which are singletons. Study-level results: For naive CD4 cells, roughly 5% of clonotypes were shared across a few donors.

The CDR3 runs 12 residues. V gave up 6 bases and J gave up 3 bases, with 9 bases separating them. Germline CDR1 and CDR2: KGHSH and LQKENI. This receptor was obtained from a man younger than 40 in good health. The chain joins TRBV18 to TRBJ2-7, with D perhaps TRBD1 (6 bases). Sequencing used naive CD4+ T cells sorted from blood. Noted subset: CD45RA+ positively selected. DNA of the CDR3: TGTGCCAGCTCGCCGACAGGCTACGAGCAGTACTTC. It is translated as CASSPTGYEQYF.